A selection of T cell receptor beta chains follows, all from one sample in a study of blood T cell repertoires in COVID-19. The repertoire was sequenced with immunoSEQ multiplex PCR; TCRdb's copy has only in-frame clones and lacks some. The table lists about 160,000 clones, over 80% of them singletons. Input material: peripheral blood. Source of these receptors: a woman aged 45 to 65 with acute or convalescent COVID-19. CDR3s include the opening cysteine and the closing phenylalanine or tryptophan. A D gene is named only where the DNA matches it firmly. A clone size is listed for some rows: how often the clone was seen (once, few, many), or a class if it is expanded.

size,V,J,D,DNA,CDR3
NA,TRBV7-3,TRBJ2-6,NA,TGTGCCAGCAGCTCTAATAAAGCCCGGGATATTCTTTTCGGGGCCAACGTCCTGACTTTC,CASSSNKARDILFGANVLTF
NA,TRBV25-1,TRBJ1-1,NA,TGTGCCAGCGGGGGGGGCAGCCAAGCTTTCTTT,CASGGGSQAFF
NA,TRBV20-1,TRBJ2-2,NA,TGCAGTGCCTTCTACGGCGGGGAGCTGTTTTTT,CSAFYGGELFF
once,TRBV3-1/TRBV3-2,TRBJ1-2,NA,TGTGCCAGCAGCCAAAACAGGGACTATGGCTACACCTTC,CASSQNRDYGYTF
NA,TRBV28,TRBJ1-1,NA,TGTGCCAGCAGTTTATCGGGGGATACTGAAGCTTTCTTT,CASSLSGDTEAFF
NA,TRBV2,TRBJ1-1,TRBD1,TGTGCCAGCAGTGAAAAGGGGGCGGTTGAAGCTTTCTTT,CASSEKGAVEAFF
once,TRBV6-5,TRBJ1-6,TRBD1,TGTGCCAGCAGTCCCCCCGGGACAGAGGATTCACCCCTCCACTTT,CASSPPGTEDSPLHF
few,TRBV10-3,TRBJ1-1,TRBD1,TGTGCCATCAGGGGGACAGACGACACTGAAGCTTTCTTT,CAIRGTDDTEAFF
NA,TRBV27,TRBJ1-5,NA,TGTGCCAGCAGTTTAATTTTTGGGGATAGGGGTCTAGGCAATCAGCCCCAGCATTTT,CASSLIFGDRGLGNQPQHF
once,TRBV4-2,TRBJ2-1,NA,TGTGCCAGCAGCCAAGAGAGACTGAGGGAGCAGTTCTTC,CASSQERLREQFF
NA,TRBV24-1,TRBJ2-1,TRBD2,TGTGCCACCAGTGATATCGGGACTAGAGTGGCCAGGGGGCAGTTCTTC,CATSDIGTRVARGQFF
once,TRBV15,TRBJ1-6,TRBD1,TGTGCCACCAGCAGAACTACAGGGGTTGGTTCACCCCTCCACTTT,CATSRTTGVGSPLHF
NA,TRBV19,TRBJ1-5,TRBD1,TGTGCCAGTAGTGAACAGGGGGCGGGCAATCAGCCCCAGCATTTT,CASSEQGAGNQPQHF
NA,TRBV13,TRBJ1-1,NA,TGTGCCAGCAGCTTAGGCCGCGGAGGTACTGAAGCTTTCTTT,CASSLGRGGTEAFF
once,TRBV9,TRBJ2-2,NA,TGTGCCAGCAGCCCCTCCGAGGGATACACCGGGGAGCTGTTTTTT,CASSPSEGYTGELFF
NA,TRBV3-1/TRBV3-2,TRBJ1-2,TRBD1,TGTGCCAGCAGCGGACAGGGGGCGTTTGGCTACACCTTC,CASSGQGAFGYTF